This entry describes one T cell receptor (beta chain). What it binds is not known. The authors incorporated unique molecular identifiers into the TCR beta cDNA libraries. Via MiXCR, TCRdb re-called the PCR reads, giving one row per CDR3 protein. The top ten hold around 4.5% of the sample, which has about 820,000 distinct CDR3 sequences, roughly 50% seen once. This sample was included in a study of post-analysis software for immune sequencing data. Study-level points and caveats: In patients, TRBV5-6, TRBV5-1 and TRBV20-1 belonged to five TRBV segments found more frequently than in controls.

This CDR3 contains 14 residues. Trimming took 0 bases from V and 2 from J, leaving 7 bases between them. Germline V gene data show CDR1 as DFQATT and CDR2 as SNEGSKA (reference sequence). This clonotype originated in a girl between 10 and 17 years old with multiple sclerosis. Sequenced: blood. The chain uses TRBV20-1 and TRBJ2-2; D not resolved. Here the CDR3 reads CSARDSLNTGELFF. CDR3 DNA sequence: TGCAGTGCTAGAGATTCCCTTAACACCGGGGAGCTGTTTTTT.